Below, 19 T cell receptor beta chains from the same sample are listed, as sequenced in a study of radiotherapy plus CTLA-4 blockade in lung cancer (dated by TCRdb to the late 2010s). The receptor library was made with the immunoSEQ multiplex PCR assay. In TCRdb, the immuneACCESS table is reduced to in-frame sequences with V and J assigned. These tables do not hold every clone; where another copy was compared, an unresolved V gene accounts for under half, and the others remain unexplained. The sample table records 90,000 to 100,000 clones; roughly 74% of these occur just once. The ten largest clones represent roughly 2.8% of the sample. The sequences come from peripheral blood, collected from a patient treated with radiotherapy plus ipilimumab. The source is a human donor with non-small cell lung cancer who had a partial response to radiotherapy plus ipilimumab. Some clones in this sample may be carry-over from other donors' samples.

The chain is built from TRBV7-3 and TRBJ1-6; D perhaps matches TRBD1 (5 bases). Germline values: CDR1 SGHTA, CDR2 FQGTGA. Trimming pared 2 bases from V and 9 bases from J, leaving 14 bases between. This CDR3 contains 15 residues. CDR3 region: CASSLEPQGFSPLHF. The DNA of the CDR3 is TGTGCCAGCAGCTTAGAGCCCCAGGGCTTTTCACCCCTCCACTTT.

The CDR3, as DNA: TGTGCCAGCAGTGAACTTAGGTCAGGCAATGAAAAACTGTTTTTT. Translating it yields CASSELRSGNEKLFF. V gene TRBV2 combines with J gene TRBJ1-4; D not resolved. Trimming removed 2 bases at V and 5 bases at J, with 12 bases between. The CDR3 loop spans 15 amino acids. Germline V gene lookup returns CDR1 SNHLY and CDR2 FYNNEI.

This clone has at least ten counts. The V and J genes are TRBV27 and TRBJ2-3, with D perhaps TRBD1 (5 bases). This CDR3 has 15 amino acids. The germline V gene has CDR1 MNHEY and CDR2 SMNVEV (reference sequence). The V and J ends lost 5 bases and 0 bases respectively, with 12 bases between them. The CDR3 DNA is TGTGCCAGCAGTCCCTTAGGGGCGAGCACAGATACGCAGTATTTT. Encoded protein: CASSPLGASTDTQYF.

This clone was recorded at least ten times. This chain joins TRBV7-9 and TRBJ1-2, with TRBD1 as a possible D gene (6 bases). The V gene's germline CDR1 is SEHNR and CDR2 FQNEAQ (reference sequence). The CDR3 contains 12 residues. Between the trimmed V and J ends, which lost 5 bases and 4 bases, there was a span of 8 bases. The CDR3 protein is CASSKQGYGYTF. Here the CDR3 DNA reads TGTGCCAGCAGCAAACAGGGCTATGGCTACACCTTC.

V is TRBV5-4 and J is TRBJ2-3; possibly TRBD1 for D (6 bases). CDR1 is SGHNT and CDR2 is YYREEE in the germline V gene (reference sequence). This CDR3 has 15 amino acids. The germline V and J ends were trimmed by 0 bases and 2 bases, with 10 bases remaining between them. The CDR3 DNA reads as TGTGCCAGCAGCTTGGCCACAGGGCCCACAGATACGCAGTATTTT. This encodes CASSLATGPTDTQYF.

A word on this clone: At one end the junction does not follow the germline gene, possibly because of a read error. This specimen includes other DNA sequences encoding the same CDR3. The chain carries TRBV2 and TRBJ1-2; TRBD1 might be the D (6 bases). This CDR3 contains 14 residues. Germline assignment: CDR1 SNHLY and CDR2 FYNNEI. CDR3 in amino acids: CASSALGARYGYTF. CDR3 sequence (DNA): TGTGCCAGTAGTGCTTTGGGGGCGCGGTATGGCTACACCTTC.

In its sample, this clone was seen a few times. This chain connects TRBV28 to TRBJ2-7; 7 bases fit TRBD1. Unmatched junction bases numbered 7, after V lost 2 bases and J lost 6 bases. Germline loops: CDR1 MDHEN, CDR2 SYDVKM. The CDR3 contains 14 residues. CDR3 sequence (DNA): TGTGCCAGCAGTTTAGCAAGGACAGGATTCGAGCAGTACTTC. Amino acids: CASSLARTGFEQYF.

This clone is medium-sized in the sample. The genes are TRBV19 and TRBJ1-1; 9 nucleotides agree with TRBD1. There are 13 residues in the CDR3. CDR1 and CDR2 from the germline V gene are LNHDA and SQIVND (reference sequence). With 10 bases clipped from V and 2 bases from J, the junction kept 5 bases outside the gene matches. CDR3 nucleotides: TGTGCCACCACGGACAGGGGAAACACTGAAGCTTTCTTT. As protein: CATTDRGNTEAFF.

This clone was seen only a few times. The chain couples TRBV10-3 to TRBJ1-1; D call uncertain. CDR1 is ENHRY and CDR2 is SYGVKD in the germline V gene. The CDR3 is made up of 13 amino acids. V dropped 3 bases and J dropped 2 bases, with 7 bases sitting between them. This chain's CDR3 is CAISDRANTEAFF. The CDR3 DNA follows: TGTGCCATCAGTGATCGAGCTAACACTGAAGCTTTCTTT.

V gene TRBV27 combines with J gene TRBJ2-3, with 11 bases matching TRBD2. J was trimmed by 2 bases and V by 6 bases; bases with no gene match: 7. Germline loops: CDR1 MNHEY, CDR2 SMNVEV (reference sequence). The CDR3 sequence is 16 residues long. Here the CDR3 reads CASRALAGGPTDTQYF. The DNA of the CDR3 is TGTGCCAGCAGAGCCCTAGCGGGAGGCCCCACAGATACGCAGTATTTT.

CDR3 loop: CASTKRGGSYEQYF. The CDR3 nucleotides are TGTGCCAGCACTAAACGGGGGGGGAGCTACGAGCAGTACTTC. The chain links TRBV7-2 to TRBJ2-5; 8 bases are a match to TRBD2. The J call may be wrong; the DNA end is better matched by TRBJ2-7. The CDR3 runs 14 residues. Germline values: CDR1 SGHTA, CDR2 FQGNSA.

The J gene is TRBJ2-3, the V gene TRBV2, with 8 bases matching TRBD1. The CDR3 has 15 amino acids. Germline V gene lookup returns CDR1 SNHLY and CDR2 FYNNEI. Trimming removed 4 bases from V and 4 bases from J; junction bases left unmatched: 7. The DNA of the CDR3 is TGTGCCAGCAGTGGGACAGGGATGAGGGCAGATACGCAGTATTTT. It encodes CASSGTGMRADTQYF. The variable domain in full, completed from reference TRBV2 and TRBJ2-3, reads EPEVTQTPSHQVTQMGQEVILRCVPISNHLYFYWYRQILGQKVEFLVSFYNNEISEKSEIFDDQFSVERPDGSNFTLKIRSTKLEDSAMYFCASSGTGMRADTQYFGPGTRLTVL.

The rearrangement links TRBV7-2 to TRBJ2-1; D uncertain. The germline V gene has CDR1 SGHTA and CDR2 FQGNSA. The CDR3 covers 13 residues. V lost 3 bases and J 9 bases, leaving 12 bases between the germline ends. The CDR3 DNA is TGTGCCAGCAGCTTCCTAGATCGGAGTGAGCAGTTCTTC. It yields the protein CASSFLDRSEQFF. The full variable domain, with the rest looked up from reference TRBV7-2 and TRBJ2-1, is GAGVSQSPSNKVTEKGKDVELRCDPISGHTALYWYRQSLGQGLEFLIYFQGNSAPDKSGLPSDRFSAERTGGSVSTLTIQRTQQEDSAVYLCASSFLDRSEQFFGPGTRLTVL.

V usage is TRBV18 and J usage is TRBJ2-1, with 9 bases matching TRBD1. J was trimmed by 4 bases and V by 4 bases; bases with no gene match: 5. Germline V lookup: CDR1 KGHSH, CDR2 LQKENI. The CDR3 spans 15 residues. This CDR3 is CASSRDRDLYNEQFF. The CDR3, as DNA: TGTGCCAGCTCACGGGACAGGGATTTATACAATGAGCAGTTCTTC. Together with reference TRBV18 and TRBJ2-1, the CDR3 gives the full variable domain: NAGVMQNPRHLVRRRGQEARLRCSPMKGHSHVYWYRQLPEEGLKFMVYLQKENIIDESGMPKERFSAEFPKEGPSILRIQQVVRGDSAAYFCASSRDRDLYNEQFFGPGTRLTVL.

V is TRBV11-2 and J is TRBJ1-2, with D unclear. V lost 2 bases and J lost 4, with 11 bases in between. The CDR3 has 14 residues. The germline CDR1 and CDR2 sequences are SGHAT and FQNNGV. The CDR3 DNA reads as TGTGCCAGCAGCTTATACGGCGGCCCCTATGGCTACACCTTC. Its protein product is CASSLYGGPYGYTF.

This rearrangement joins TRBV19 to TRBJ1-4, with 8 bases aligning to TRBD1. This CDR3 has 13 residues. Germline V gene sequence: CDR1 LNHDA, CDR2 SQIVND (reference sequence). V shed 6 bases and J 8 bases; nucleotides not matched to a gene: 5. Here the CDR3 reads CASRGTGEEKLFF. CDR3 bases: TGTGCCAGTAGGGGGACAGGTGAAGAAAAACTGTTTTTT.

V is TRBV19 and J is TRBJ2-7; 8 nucleotides match TRBD1. CDR1 and CDR2 (germline): LNHDA, SQIVND (reference sequence). The CDR3 is made up of 15 amino acids. Germline trimming cut 6 bases from V and 4 bases from J; bases unmatched to any gene: 11. The CDR3 region has the DNA TGTGCCAGTAGCACATCCACAGGGGGTTGGTACGAGCAGTACTTC. Amino acid sequence: CASSTSTGGWYEQYF.

The genes are TRBV5-8 and TRBJ2-1; 8 bases fit TRBD2. Germline CDR1 SGHTS, CDR2 YDEGEE. CDR3 length equals 17 residues. The ends lost 0 bases at V and 4 bases at J; junction bases unmatched: 9. CDR3: CASSLAQTSGPYNEQFF. The CDR3 DNA sequence: TGTGCCAGCAGCTTGGCACAAACTAGCGGACCATACAATGAGCAGTTCTTC.

The rearrangement uses TRBV7-9 and TRBJ2-3, with TRBD2 as a possible D gene (7 bases). CDR3 length equals 15 residues. Germline CDR1 is SEHNR and CDR2 is FQNEAQ (reference sequence). Between the trimmed V and J ends, which lost 5 bases and 5 bases, there was a span of 17 bases. CDR3 region: CASSPRGGVGDTQYF. CDR3 nucleotides: TGTGCCAGCAGCCCTAGGGGGGGCGTTGGAGATACGCAGTATTTT.